One sample yielded the 3 T cell receptor beta chains listed below, sequenced in a study of cytomegalovirus exposure and HLA in healthy donors. PCR primers comprised 60 Vbeta and 13 Jbeta primers. The protocol was immunoSEQ multiplex PCR, while the TCRdb copy is restricted to in-frame clones and leaves out a portion. The table lists about 78,000 clones, 80% of them singletons, with about 30% in the top ten. Sequencing was done on a sample of PBMCs. The receptor source for this set is a middle-aged man in good health and CMV-seropositive.

This clone was counted between two and nine times. This chain links TRBV5-4 with TRBJ2-7; 10 bases are shared with TRBD2. This CDR3 is 13 amino acids long. Trimming took 4 bases from V and 3 from J; bases not matched to a gene: 1. CDR1 is SGHNT and CDR2 is YYREEE in the germline V gene (reference sequence). CDR3 in DNA: TGTGCCAGCAGCCGGACTAGCGGCTACGAGCAGTACTTC. It encodes CASSRTSGYEQYF.

The V gene is TRBV2, the J gene TRBJ2-1, with TRBD1 identical over 12 bases. J gave up 4 bases and V 6 bases, and 4 bases lay outside the gene matches. The germline CDR1 and CDR2 sequences are SNHLY and FYNNEI. This CDR3 is built from 15 residues. The CDR3 sequence: CASRRGQGAYNEQFF. CDR3 nucleotide sequence: TGTGCCAGCAGGAGGGGACAGGGGGCTTACAATGAGCAGTTCTTC.

The genes are TRBV5-8 and TRBJ2-1; possible D gene TRBD2, 6 bases. This CDR3 region has 16 residues. Trimming removed 0 bases from V and 7 bases from J, with 17 bases in between. Per the germline V gene, CDR1 is SGHTS and CDR2 is YDEGEE. CDR3 sequence: CASSLGDGTRGNEQFF. The CDR3 bases are TGTGCCAGCAGCTTGGGAGACGGGACTCGCGGAAATGAGCAGTTCTTC.